These 18 T cell receptor beta chains were sequenced from one sample in a study of blood T cells in healthy people across ages. A sample-barcoded 5' primer and a J-beta primer mix were used in a second PCR of roughly 7 to 11 cycles. MiXCR, run by TCRdb on the 5' RACE reads, gives a single entry per CDR3 protein. The top ten clones hold roughly 22% of a sample with hundreds of thousands of distinct CDR3 sequences, about a fifth of them seen once. The sequencing input was blood. The receptors were gathered from a man aged 70 or older in good health.

The chain links TRBV6-2 or TRBV6-3 to TRBJ2-7; 11 nucleotides align to TRBD2. Germline lookup yields CDR1 MNHEY and CDR2 SVGEGT. V lost 0 bases, J lost 1 base, and 8 bases stayed unmatched. This CDR3 has 18 residues. CDR3 in amino acids: CASSYSPMGLAVSYEQYV. The CDR3 DNA reads TGTGCCAGCAGTTACTCGCCAATGGGACTAGCGGTTTCCTACGAGCAGTACGTC.

CDR3 residues: CASSSDLRAYEQYV. CDR3 DNA sequence: TGTGCCAGCAGCTCCGACTTACGAGCCTACGAGCAATACGTC. This chain links TRBV7-9 with TRBJ2-7; D gene unclear. The CDR3 consists of 14 residues. Germline-derived CDR1 and CDR2 are SEHNR and FQNEAQ (reference sequence).

This clonotype was detected only a few times. The rearrangement joins TRBV7-9 to TRBJ2-7, with D maybe TRBD1 (5 bases). The V gene's germline CDR1 is SEHNR and CDR2 FQNEAQ (reference sequence). The CDR3 is made up of 17 amino acids. V lost 4 bases to trimming and J lost 0 bases, with 19 bases between them. The CDR3 DNA reads TGTGCCAGCAGCTCACCGCATAACGTACAGGTCTCCTACGAGCAGTACTTC. The encoded protein is CASSSPHNVQVSYEQYF.

The V and J genes are TRBV11-2 and TRBJ1-2; D ambiguous. This CDR3 has 13 amino acids. The germline V gene encodes CDR1 SGHAT and CDR2 FQNNGV. Between the trimmed V and J ends, which lost 5 bases and 5 bases, there was a span of 12 bases. The CDR3 sequence: CASSPEIGYGYTF. In DNA, the CDR3 is TGTGCCAGCAGCCCCGAGATTGGGTATGGCTACACCTTC.

This clonotype was observed a few times. The chain combines TRBV7-9 with TRBJ2-1; TRBD2 might be the D (6 bases). Trimming shortened V by 5 bases and J by 6 bases, and 14 bases separated the two germline ends. The CDR3 loop spans 14 amino acids. Germline assignment: CDR1 SEHNR and CDR2 FQNEAQ (reference sequence). The CDR3 nucleotides are TGTGCCAGCAGCCATCACGGACTAACCAATGAGCAGTTCTTC. Amino acid sequence: CASSHHGLTNEQFF.

CDR3 nucleotides: TGTGCCAGCAGCCGGCAACAGGGGCGGAACACTGAAGCTTTCTTT. Translating gives CASSRQQGRNTEAFF. The chain recombines TRBV3-1 with TRBJ1-1; 7 bases agree with TRBD1. CDR1 is LGHDT, CDR2 YNNKEL, per germline (reference sequence). V was pared by 4 bases and J by 1 base, with 6 bases of the junction left unmatched. The CDR3 runs 15 residues.

The gene calls are TRBV19 and TRBJ1-5; weak D call: TRBD1 (6 bases). CDR1 is LNHDA and CDR2 is SQIVND in the germline V gene (reference sequence). V was trimmed by 3 bases and J by 11 bases, leaving 17 bases between them. The CDR3 runs 14 residues. The CDR3 protein is CASSISTGISAQHF. The CDR3 DNA sequence: TGTGCCAGTAGTATCTCGACAGGAATCTCAGCCCAGCATTTT.

The sample holds one count of this clonotype. The chain links TRBV5-1 to TRBJ2-1; 12 nucleotides line up with TRBD2. Germline-derived CDR1 and CDR2 are SGHRS and YFSETQ. There are 16 residues in the CDR3. Losses at the gene ends were 3 bases for V and 1 base for J; bases not matched to a gene: 2. As DNA, the CDR3 is TGCGCCAGCAGCTGGACTAGCGGGATGTCCTACAATGAGCAGTTCTTC. This sequence encodes CASSWTSGMSYNEQFF. The full variable domain, with the rest looked up from reference TRBV5-1 and TRBJ2-1, is KAGVTQTPRYLIKTRGQQVTLSCSPISGHRSVSWYQQTPGQGLQFLFEYFSETQRNKGNFPGRFSGRQFSNSRSEMNVSTLELGDSALYLCASSWTSGMSYNEQFFGPGTRLTVL.

The genes are TRBV7-2 and TRBJ2-1; 9 bases map to TRBD2. The CDR3 loop spans 14 amino acids. Germline lookup yields CDR1 SGHTA and CDR2 FQGNSA. The V segment lost 5 bases and the J segment 6 bases; nucleotides outside the gene matches: 5. DNA for the CDR3: TGTGCCAGCAGCCCAGGGACTAGCCTCAATGAGCAGTTCTTC. Translated, it gives CASSPGTSLNEQFF.

This clonotype was seen once. V usage is TRBV11-1 and J usage is TRBJ1-1; 8 nucleotides agree with TRBD1. CDR1 is SGHAT and CDR2 is FQDESV in the germline V gene (reference sequence). This CDR3 comprises 13 residues. Trimming cost V 10 bases and J 8 bases; bases outside gene matches: 12. CDR3 nucleotide sequence: TGTGCCACCTTGGGCCCAGGGGGCGCGGAAGCTTTCTTT. This codes for CATLGPGGAEAFF.

To note about this clonotype: Here the CDR3 omits its conserved ending phenylalanine or tryptophan, so a read error is the likely source. The V call is TRBV5-1, the J call TRBJ2-1; 9 positions match TRBD1. The CDR3 has 15 amino acids. V lost 3 bases, J lost 8 bases, and 9 bases stayed unmatched. Germline loops: CDR1 SGHRS, CDR2 YFSETQ. The CDR3, as DNA: TGCGCCAGCAGCTACCGGGACAGGGAAAAGGATGAGCAGTTCTCC. Translation: CASSYRDREKDEQFS.

This clonotype appeared a few times. This chain connects TRBV5-1 to TRBJ2-3; D may match TRBD1 or TRBD2 (5 bases each). Germline V gene data show CDR1 as SGHRS and CDR2 as YFSETQ. The CDR3 is 16 amino acids. Trimming shortened V by 0 bases and J by 4 bases, and 15 bases separated the two germline ends. As DNA, the CDR3 is TGCGCCAGCAGCTTGGAAGGTCGGGGCCCCGCAGATACGCAGTATTTT. Protein sequence: CASSLEGRGPADTQYF.

V and J are TRBV7-9 and TRBJ2-4; the D gene is possibly TRBD2 (5 bases). Germline loops: CDR1 SEHNR, CDR2 FQNEAQ (reference sequence). CDR3 length equals 11 residues. V was clipped by 3 bases and J by 13 bases, with 10 bases between them. The CDR3 reads CASSFEGRQYF. Here the CDR3 DNA reads TGTGCCAGCAGCTTCGAGGGAAGACAGTACTTC.

This clonotype was seen more than once but under ten times. The rearrangement uses TRBV28 and TRBJ2-7; 10 nucleotides align to TRBD2. The trim removed 5 bases at V and 3 bases at J, leaving 7 bases unmatched. The CDR3 has 15 residues. In germline, CDR1 is MDHEN, CDR2 SYDVKM. The CDR3 reads CASSRQLAGSYEQYF. The CDR3 DNA follows: TGTGCCAGCAGTCGTCAACTAGCGGGAAGCTACGAGCAGTACTTC.

The sample holds a few counts of this clonotype. The V call is TRBV21-1, the J call TRBJ2-1; the table's D call of TRBD2 was not tested on the DNA. TRBV21-1 is termed a pseudogene. The CDR3 covers 13 residues. The CDR3 is CASSGGLVNEQFF. In nucleotides, the CDR3 is TGTGCCAGCAGCGGTGGACTAGTAAATGAGCAGTTCTTC.

The V gene is TRBV5-1, the J gene TRBJ2-5, with 7 positions matching TRBD1. The CDR3 length is 15 residues. The V gene end was trimmed by 4 bases and the J gene end by 2 bases; junction bases not matched to a gene: 8. Germline CDR1 SGHRS, CDR2 YFSETQ. In DNA, the CDR3 is TGCGCCAGCAGCCTGTCCGGGACAGCTCAAGAGACCCAGTACTTC. Protein sequence: CASSLSGTAQETQYF.

V gene TRBV27 combines with J gene TRBJ1-1; no reliable D call. CDR1 and CDR2 (germline): MNHEY, SMNVEV (reference sequence). V lost 6 bases and J 0 bases, leaving 14 bases between the germline ends. The CDR3 runs to 15 residues. DNA of the CDR3: TGTGCCAGCAGCCGTTTGGGTGTCATGAACACTGAAGCTTTCTTT. Its protein is CASSRLGVMNTEAFF.

The chain has TRBV29-1 and TRBJ2-5, with D tentatively TRBD2 (5 bases). The CDR3 runs 13 residues. CDR1 SQVTM and CDR2 ANQGSEA come from the germline V gene. With 5 bases removed from V and 5 bases from J, the gap between germline ends came to 15 bases. The CDR3 reads CSVPGTTGETQYF. CDR3 sequence (DNA): TGCAGCGTTCCGGGAACTACGGGGGAGACCCAGTACTTC.